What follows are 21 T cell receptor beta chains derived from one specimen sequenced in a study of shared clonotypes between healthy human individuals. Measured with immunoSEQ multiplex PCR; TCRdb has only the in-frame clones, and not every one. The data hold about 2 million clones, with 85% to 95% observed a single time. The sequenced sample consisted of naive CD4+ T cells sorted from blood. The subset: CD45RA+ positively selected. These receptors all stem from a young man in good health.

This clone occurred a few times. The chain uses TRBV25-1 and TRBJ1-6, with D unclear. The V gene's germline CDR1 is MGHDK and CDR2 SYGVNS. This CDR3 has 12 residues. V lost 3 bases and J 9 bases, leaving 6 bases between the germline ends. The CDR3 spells CASSDVGSPLHF. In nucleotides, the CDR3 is TGTGCCAGCAGTGATGTAGGTTCACCCCTCCACTTT.

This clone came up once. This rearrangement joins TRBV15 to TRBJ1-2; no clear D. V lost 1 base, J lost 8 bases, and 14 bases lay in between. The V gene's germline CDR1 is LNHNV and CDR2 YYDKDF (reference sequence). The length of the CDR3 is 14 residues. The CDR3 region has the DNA TGTGCCACCAGCAGAGGGGAAGGGCCCTTCGGCTACACCTTC. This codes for CATSRGEGPFGYTF. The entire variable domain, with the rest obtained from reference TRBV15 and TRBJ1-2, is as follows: DAMVIQNPRYQVTQFGKPVTLSCSQTLNHNVMYWYQQKSSQAPKLLFHYYDKDFNNEADTPDNFQSRRPNTSFCFLDIRSPGLGDTAMYLCATSRGEGPFGYTFGSGTRLTVV.

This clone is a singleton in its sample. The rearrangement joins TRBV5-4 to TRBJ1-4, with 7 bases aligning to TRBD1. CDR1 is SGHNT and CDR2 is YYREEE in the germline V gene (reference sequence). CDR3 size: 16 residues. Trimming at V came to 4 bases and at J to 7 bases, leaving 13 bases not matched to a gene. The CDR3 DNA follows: TGTGCCAGCAGCACCAACAGGGGCGGCCGATTTGAAAAACTGTTTTTT. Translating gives CASSTNRGGRFEKLFF.

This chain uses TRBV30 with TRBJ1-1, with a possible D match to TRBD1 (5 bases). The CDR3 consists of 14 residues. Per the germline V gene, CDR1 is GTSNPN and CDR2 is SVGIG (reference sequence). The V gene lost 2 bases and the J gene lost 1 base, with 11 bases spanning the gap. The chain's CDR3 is CAWSRGPQNTEAFF. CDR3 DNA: TGTGCCTGGAGTAGGGGACCTCAGAACACTGAAGCTTTCTTT.

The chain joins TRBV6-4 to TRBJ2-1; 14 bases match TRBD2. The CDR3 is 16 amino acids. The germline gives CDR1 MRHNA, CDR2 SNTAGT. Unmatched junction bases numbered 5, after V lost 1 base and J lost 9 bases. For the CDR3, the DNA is TGTGCCAGCAGTGACTTGTCGACTAGCGGGAGGGGTGAGCAGTTCTTC. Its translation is CASSDLSTSGRGEQFF.

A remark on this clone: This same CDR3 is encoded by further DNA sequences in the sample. CDR3 amino acids: CSVDRGYTDTQYF. The DNA for the CDR3 is TGCAGCGTTGACCGGGGTTACACAGATACGCAGTATTTT. This rearrangement joins TRBV29-1 to TRBJ2-3; tentative D call: TRBD2 (5 bases). CDR3 size: 13 residues. V was trimmed by 3 bases and J by 2 bases, leaving 9 bases between them. CDR1 and CDR2 (germline): SQVTM, ANQGSEA.

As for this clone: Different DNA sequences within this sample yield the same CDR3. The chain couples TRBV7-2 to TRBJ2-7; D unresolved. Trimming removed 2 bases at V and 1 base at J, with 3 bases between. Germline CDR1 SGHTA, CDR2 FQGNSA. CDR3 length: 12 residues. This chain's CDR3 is CASSLPSYEQYF. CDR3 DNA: TGTGCCAGCAGCTTACCATCCTACGAGCAGTACTTC.

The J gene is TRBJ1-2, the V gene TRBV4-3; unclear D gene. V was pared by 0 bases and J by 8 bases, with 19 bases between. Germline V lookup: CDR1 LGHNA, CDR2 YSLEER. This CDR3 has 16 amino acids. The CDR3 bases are TGCGCCAGCAGCCAAGATATAAAGATCGGGTTTTGGGGCTACACCTTC. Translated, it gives CASSQDIKIGFWGYTF.

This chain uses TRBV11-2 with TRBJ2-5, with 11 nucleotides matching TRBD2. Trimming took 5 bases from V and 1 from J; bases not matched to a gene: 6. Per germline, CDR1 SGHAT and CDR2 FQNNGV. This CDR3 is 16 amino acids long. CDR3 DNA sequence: TGTGCCAGCAGCCCGGGGGGGACTAGCGGCCAAGAGACCCAGTACTTC. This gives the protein CASSPGGTSGQETQYF. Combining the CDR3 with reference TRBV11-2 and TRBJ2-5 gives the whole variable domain EAGVAQSPRYKIIEKRQSVAFWCNPISGHATLYWYQQILGQGPKLLIQFQNNGVVDDSQLPKDRFSAERLKGVDSTLKIQPAKLEDSAVYLCASSPGGTSGQETQYFGPGTRLLVL.

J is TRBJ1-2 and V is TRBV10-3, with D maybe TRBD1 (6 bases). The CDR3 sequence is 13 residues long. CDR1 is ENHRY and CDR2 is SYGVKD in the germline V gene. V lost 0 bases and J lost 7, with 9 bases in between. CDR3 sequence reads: CAISESAGAGYTF. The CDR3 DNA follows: TGTGCCATCAGTGAGTCCGCGGGGGCTGGCTACACCTTC.

The CDR3 here is CASNFLPDRGANQPQHF. The DNA for the CDR3 is TGTGCCAGCAATTTTTTACCCGACAGGGGCGCCAATCAGCCCCAGCATTTT. This chain joins TRBV2 and TRBJ1-5, with TRBD1 matching over 8 bases. The junction had 14 bases not matched to a gene; V was cut back by 7 bases and J by 3 bases. The CDR3 extends over 17 amino acids. Looked up from germline, CDR1 is SNHLY and CDR2 is FYNNEI.

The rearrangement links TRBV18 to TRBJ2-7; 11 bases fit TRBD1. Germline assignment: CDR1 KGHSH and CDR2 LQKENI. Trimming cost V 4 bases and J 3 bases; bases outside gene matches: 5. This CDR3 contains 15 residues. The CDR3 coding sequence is TGTGCCAGCTCACAGGGGACAGGGGGATACTACGAGCAGTACTTC. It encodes CASSQGTGGYYEQYF.

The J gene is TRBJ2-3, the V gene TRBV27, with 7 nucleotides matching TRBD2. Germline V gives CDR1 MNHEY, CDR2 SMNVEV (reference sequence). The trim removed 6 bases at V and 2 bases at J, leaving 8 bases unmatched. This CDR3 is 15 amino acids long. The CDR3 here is CASSKTSHLTDTQYF. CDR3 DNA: TGTGCCAGCAGCAAGACTAGCCATCTCACAGATACGCAGTATTTT.

This chain's CDR3 is CASSWDQLRQGYKQYF. As DNA, the CDR3 is TGCGCCAGCAGCTGGGACCAACTTCGACAGGGGTACAAGCAGTACTTC. The chain employs TRBV5-1 and TRBJ2-7; 8 bases line up with TRBD1. CDR3 length: 16 amino acids. V shed 3 bases and J 8 bases; nucleotides not matched to a gene: 16. Germline V gene data show CDR1 as SGHRS and CDR2 as YFSETQ.

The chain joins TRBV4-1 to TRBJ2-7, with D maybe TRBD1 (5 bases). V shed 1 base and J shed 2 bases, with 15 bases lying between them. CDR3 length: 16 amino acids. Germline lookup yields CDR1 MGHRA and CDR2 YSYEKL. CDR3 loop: CASSQVDSSLAYEQYF. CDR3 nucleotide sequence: TGCGCCAGCAGCCAAGTCGACAGCAGCCTGGCCTACGAGCAGTACTTC.

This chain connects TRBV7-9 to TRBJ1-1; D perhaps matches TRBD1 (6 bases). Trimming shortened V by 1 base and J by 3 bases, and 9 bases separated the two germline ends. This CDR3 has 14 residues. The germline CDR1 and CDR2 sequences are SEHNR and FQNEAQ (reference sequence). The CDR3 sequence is CASSLVPGDTEAFF. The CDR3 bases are TGTGCCAGCAGCTTAGTGCCAGGGGACACTGAAGCTTTCTTT. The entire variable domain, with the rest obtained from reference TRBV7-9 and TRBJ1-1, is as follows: DTGVSQNPRHKITKRGQNVTFRCDPISEHNRLYWYRQTLGQGPEFLTYFQNEAQLEKSRLLSDRFSAERPKGSFSTLEIQRTEQGDSAMYLCASSLVPGDTEAFFGQGTRLTVV.

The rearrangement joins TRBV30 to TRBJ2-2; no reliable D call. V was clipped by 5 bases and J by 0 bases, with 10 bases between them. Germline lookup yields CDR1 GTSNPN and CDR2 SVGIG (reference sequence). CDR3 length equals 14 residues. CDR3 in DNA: TGTGCCTGGGGGTCCGGACCGAACACCGGGGAGCTGTTTTTT. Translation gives CAWGSGPNTGELFF. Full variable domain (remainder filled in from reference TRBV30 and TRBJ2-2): SQTIHQWPATLVQPVGSPLSLECTVEGTSNPNLYWYRQAAGRGLQLLFYSVGIGQISSEVPQNLSASRPQDRQFILSSKKLLLSDSGFYLCAWGSGPNTGELFFGEGSRLTVL.

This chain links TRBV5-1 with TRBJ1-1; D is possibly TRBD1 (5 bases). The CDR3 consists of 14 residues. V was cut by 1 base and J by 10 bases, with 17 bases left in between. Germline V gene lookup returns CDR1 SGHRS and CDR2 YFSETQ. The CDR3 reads CASSLQTEGRRAFF. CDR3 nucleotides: TGCGCCAGCAGCTTGCAGACAGAGGGGCGAAGAGCTTTCTTT.

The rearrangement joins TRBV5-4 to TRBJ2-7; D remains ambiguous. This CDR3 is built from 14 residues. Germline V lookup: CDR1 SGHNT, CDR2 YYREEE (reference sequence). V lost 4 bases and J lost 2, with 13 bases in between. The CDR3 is CASSPTRMAYEQYF. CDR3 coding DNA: TGTGCCAGCAGCCCGACAAGGATGGCCTACGAGCAGTACTTC.

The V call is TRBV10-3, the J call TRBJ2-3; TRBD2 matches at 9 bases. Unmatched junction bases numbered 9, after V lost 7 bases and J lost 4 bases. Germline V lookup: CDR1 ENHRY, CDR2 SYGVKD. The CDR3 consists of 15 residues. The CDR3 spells CAITARGGGADTQYF. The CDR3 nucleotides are TGTGCCATCACAGCCAGAGGCGGGGGGGCAGATACGCAGTATTTT.

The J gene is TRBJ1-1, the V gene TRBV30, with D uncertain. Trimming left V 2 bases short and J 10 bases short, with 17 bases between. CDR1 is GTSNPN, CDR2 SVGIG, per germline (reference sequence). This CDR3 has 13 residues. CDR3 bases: TGTGCCTGGAGTTTTTCCGGACTTAGTGCAGCTTTCTTT. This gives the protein CAWSFSGLSAAFF.